A single sample gave rise to the 8 T cell receptor beta chains below, sequenced in a study of blood T cell repertoires in COVID-19. Measured with immunoSEQ multiplex PCR; TCRdb has only the in-frame clones, and not every one. The profile shows under 150,000 clones, about 88% of them singletons. The material sequenced was peripheral blood. The source is a man between 50 and 59 years old with active or convalescent COVID-19.

The chain links TRBV7-9 to TRBJ1-5; no clear D. CDR3 length equals 14 residues. Germline lookup yields CDR1 SEHNR and CDR2 FQNEAQ (reference sequence). Deletions cut 2 bases from V and 7 bases from J, with 12 bases between. Here the CDR3 reads CASSLSGERQPQHF. CDR3 nucleotides: TGTGCCAGCAGCTTAAGCGGGGAAAGGCAGCCCCAGCATTTT. The full variable domain, in which reference TRBV7-9 and TRBJ1-5 provide the parts outside the CDR3, is DTGVSQNPRHKITKRGQNVTFRCDPISEHNRLYWYRQTLGQGPEFLTYFQNEAQLEKSRLLSDRFSAERPKGSFSTLEIQRTEQGDSAMYLCASSLSGERQPQHFGDGTRLSIL.

This chain links TRBV28 with TRBJ1-1; maybe TRBD1 (5 bases). V lost 3 bases and J 3 bases, leaving 14 bases between the germline ends. Germline V gives CDR1 MDHEN, CDR2 SYDVKM. The CDR3 is 15 residues long. The CDR3 reads CASSLNRLPYTEAFF. CDR3 sequence (DNA): TGTGCCAGCAGTTTGAACAGGCTCCCCTACACTGAAGCTTTCTTT. Full variable domain (missing parts from reference TRBV28 and TRBJ1-1): DVKVTQSSRYLVKRTGEKVFLECVQDMDHENMFWYRQDPGLGLRLIYFSYDVKMKEKGDIPEGYSVSREKKERFSLILESASTNQTSMYLCASSLNRLPYTEAFFGQGTRLTVV.

The V call is TRBV6-1, the J call TRBJ1-2; TRBD1 agrees at 11 bases. Germline loops: CDR1 MNHNS, CDR2 SASEGT. The J segment lost 6 bases and the V segment lost 3 bases, leaving 9 bases of the junction unmatched. The CDR3 spans 16 residues. CDR3 in DNA: TGTGCCAGCAGTGAGAGGACAGGGGGCGGTCTGGATGGCTACACCTTC. Its translation: CASSERTGGGLDGYTF.

This chain connects TRBV18 to TRBJ2-1; TRBD2 aligns across 11 bases. The CDR3 extends over 16 amino acids. V gave up 0 bases and J gave up 6 bases; unmatched junction bases: 4. Per germline, CDR1 KGHSH and CDR2 LQKENI. CDR3 protein: CASSPPSSGRINEQFF. In nucleotides, the CDR3 is TGTGCCAGCTCACCACCGTCTAGCGGGAGGATCAATGAGCAGTTCTTC.

This clone was found once. The genes are TRBV7-8 and TRBJ1-1; D gene uncertain. V was pared by 4 bases and J by 3 bases, with 9 bases between. CDR3 length equals 13 residues. Germline V gene data show CDR1 as SGHVS and CDR2 as FQNEAQ. The CDR3 reads CASSSLVHTEAFF. The CDR3 DNA reads TGTGCCAGCAGCTCCCTCGTCCACACTGAAGCTTTCTTT.

This clone was counted once. The rearrangement links TRBV5-1 to TRBJ2-1; no clear D. The CDR3 is made up of 13 amino acids. V gave up 2 bases and J gave up 4 bases, with 7 bases separating them. The germline V gene encodes CDR1 SGHRS and CDR2 YFSETQ. The CDR3 DNA sequence: TGCGCCAGCAGCTTTTCAGATTACAATGAGCAGTTCTTC. It encodes CASSFSDYNEQFF. Using reference TRBV5-1 and TRBJ2-1 for the parts outside the CDR3, the full variable domain is KAGVTQTPRYLIKTRGQQVTLSCSPISGHRSVSWYQQTPGQGLQFLFEYFSETQRNKGNFPGRFSGRQFSNSRSEMNVSTLELGDSALYLCASSFSDYNEQFFGPGTRLTVL.

This rearrangement joins TRBV28 to TRBJ1-2; D is unclear. The germline gives CDR1 MDHEN, CDR2 SYDVKM. V was clipped by 6 bases and J by 8 bases, with 16 bases between them. There are 13 residues in the CDR3. CDR3 sequence (DNA): TGTGCCAGCAGCCCGGGTTCCCAACGCGGCTACACCTTC. Encoded protein: CASSPGSQRGYTF.

This chain connects TRBV27 to TRBJ2-7; D possibly corresponds to TRBD1 (6 bases). Between the trimmed V and J ends, which lost 0 bases and 4 bases, there was a span of 22 bases. Germline V gene data show CDR1 as MNHEY and CDR2 as SMNVEV (reference sequence). The CDR3 contains 18 residues. The CDR3 here is CASSLSPRRTDSRYEQYF. The CDR3 DNA reads TGTGCCAGCAGTTTATCGCCACGAAGGACAGATTCACGATACGAGCAGTACTTC.